One sample yielded the 27 T cell receptor beta chains listed below, sequenced in a study of control samples from healthy donors and cancer patients. Here immunoSEQ multiplex PCR was the method, and the copy in TCRdb shows in-frame clones only, minus some. The data contain 130,000 or so clones, around 86% of them seen just once; the ten biggest clones take up around 8.7%. Specimen: blood. The origin of the receptors is a man aged 35-49 years in good health.

The V call is TRBV7-9, the J call TRBJ1-1; D is ambiguous. V gave up 1 base and J gave up 1 base, with 7 bases separating them. This CDR3 is 14 amino acids long. Germline CDR1 and CDR2: SEHNR and FQNEAQ (reference sequence). The CDR3 DNA reads as TGTGCCAGCAGCTTAGTCCCCGAGAACACTGAAGCTTTCTTT. Protein sequence: CASSLVPENTEAFF.

The rearrangement uses TRBV27 and TRBJ1-2; D may be TRBD1 (5 bases). Per germline, CDR1 MNHEY and CDR2 SMNVEV (reference sequence). V gave up 6 bases and J gave up 2 bases, with 13 bases separating them. The CDR3 covers 14 residues. The CDR3 protein is CASSPGNRNYGYTF. CDR3 DNA: TGTGCCAGCAGCCCTGGGAACAGGAACTATGGCTACACCTTC.

The rearrangement links TRBV6-6 to TRBJ2-5; D not certain. V lost 0 bases to trimming and J lost 5 bases, with 4 bases between them. CDR3 length: 12 amino acids. CDR1 and CDR2 (germline): MNHNY, SVGAGI (reference sequence). The CDR3 DNA reads TGTGCCAGCAGTTACTCGCGGGAGACCCAGTACTTC. It yields the protein CASSYSRETQYF.

This clone was seen once. This chain connects TRBV3-1 (or the pseudogene TRBV3-2) to TRBJ2-1; 7 positions agree with TRBD2. Germline lookup yields CDR1 LGHDT and CDR2 YNNKEL (reference sequence). The CDR3 contains 14 residues. Losses at the gene ends were 0 bases for V and 9 bases for J; bases not matched to a gene: 5. CDR3 in DNA: TGTGCCAGCAGCCAAGAACGGACTAGGGGTGAGCAGTTCTTC. It translates to CASSQERTRGEQFF.

The rearrangement links TRBV29-1 to TRBJ2-3, with 8 bases identical to TRBD1. This CDR3 contains 13 residues. Germline trimming cut 7 bases from V and 5 bases from J; bases unmatched to any gene: 8. CDR1 and CDR2 (germline): SQVTM, ANQGSEA. CDR3 coding DNA: TGCAGCGCGGACAACGACAGGGGAGATACGCAGTATTTT. It specifies CSADNDRGDTQYF.

The V gene is TRBV30, the J gene TRBJ1-4; D might be TRBD1 (5 bases). Trimming pared 4 bases from V and 8 bases from J, leaving 20 bases between. CDR1 and CDR2 (germline): GTSNPN, SVGIG (reference sequence). The CDR3 is 15 residues long. CDR3 sequence (DNA): TGTGCCTGGATCCCGGGGGGGGGTATTCGGGAAAAACTGTTTTTT. It encodes CAWIPGGGIREKLFF.

The chain has TRBV12-3 or TRBV12-4 and TRBJ1-1, with D unclear. The CDR3 is 13 residues long. Trimming removed 7 bases from V and 0 bases from J, with 9 bases in between. The CDR3 protein is CASTGFMNTEAFF. The CDR3 DNA follows: TGTGCCAGCACCGGATTCATGAACACTGAAGCTTTCTTT.

CDR3 DNA sequence: TGTGCCAGCAGTGAAACAGGGCCCTATGGCTACACCTTC. Translation gives CASSETGPYGYTF. The rearrangement uses TRBV25-1 and TRBJ1-2; the D gene is possibly TRBD1 (6 bases). Germline-derived CDR1 and CDR2 are MGHDK and SYGVNS. Trimming took 2 bases from V and 4 from J, leaving 8 bases between them. This CDR3 region has 13 residues.

The chain links TRBV18 to TRBJ1-1, with 11 bases matching TRBD1. This CDR3 is 18 amino acids long. Unmatched junction bases numbered 15, after V lost 3 bases and J lost 6 bases. Germline CDR1 reads KGHSH; CDR2 reads LQKENI. The CDR3 coding sequence is TGTGCCAGCTCACCGACGGACAGGGGGCCCTTACGAGCCGCTGAAGCTTTCTTT. It codes for CASSPTDRGPLRAAEAFF. The complete variable domain, with remaining parts taken from reference TRBV18 and TRBJ1-1, reads NAGVMQNPRHLVRRRGQEARLRCSPMKGHSHVYWYRQLPEEGLKFMVYLQKENIIDESGMPKERFSAEFPKEGPSILRIQQVVRGDSAAYFCASSPTDRGPLRAAEAFFGQGTRLTVV.

The rearrangement links TRBV18 to TRBJ1-5; tentatively, D is TRBD1 (5 bases). V lost 3 bases and J 4 bases, leaving 13 bases between the germline ends. This CDR3 comprises 15 residues. Per the germline V gene, CDR1 is KGHSH and CDR2 is LQKENI. CDR3 nucleotides: TGTGCCAGCTCACCGGGGCAGGGTGGGAATCAGCCCCAGCATTTT. As protein: CASSPGQGGNQPQHF.

As to this clone: The same CDR3 arises from other DNA sequences in this sample as well. The V and J genes are TRBV6-2 or TRBV6-3 and TRBJ2-7; TRBD1 agrees at 10 bases. Germline V CDR1 and CDR2: MNHEY, SVGEGT. The CDR3 contains 14 residues. The V and J ends lost 5 bases and 0 bases, in that order; junction bases with no gene match: 1. CDR3 residues: CASSRDRGSYEQYF. Here the CDR3 DNA reads TGTGCCAGCAGTCGGGACAGGGGCTCCTACGAGCAGTACTTC.

The J gene is TRBJ1-3, the V gene TRBV18; a possible D gene is TRBD1 (6 bases). In germline, CDR1 is KGHSH, CDR2 LQKENI. This CDR3 contains 19 residues. Trimming left V 1 base short and J 0 bases short, with 19 bases between. CDR3 DNA: TGTGCCAGCTCACCACGGATGGCAGGGGTCCTAAGCTCTGGAAACACCATATATTTT. Translated: CASSPRMAGVLSSGNTIYF.

This clone came up once. Other DNA sequences in this sample translate to the same CDR3. The chain has TRBV4-2 and TRBJ1-4; D call uncertain. V was pared by 0 bases and J by 0 bases, with 8 bases between. Germline CDR1 reads LGHNA; CDR2 reads YNFKEQ. The CDR3 covers 16 residues. CDR3 sequence reads: CASSQDLGSTNEKLFF. The DNA for the CDR3 is TGTGCCAGCAGCCAAGACCTAGGGTCAACTAATGAAAAACTGTTTTTT.

The J gene is TRBJ1-1, the V gene TRBV2; no reliable D call. Germline V gene data show CDR1 as SNHLY and CDR2 as FYNNEI. The ends were cut back, 8 bases at V and 0 bases at J, with 10 bases in the middle. This CDR3 comprises 13 residues. The chain's CDR3 is CASGGELNTEAFF. CDR3 in DNA: TGTGCCAGCGGAGGAGAGTTGAACACTGAAGCTTTCTTT.

Notes on this clone: Mismatch with germline at one junction end may stem from a read error. The same CDR3 can be traced to other DNA sequences in this sample. This chain joins TRBV4-1 and TRBJ2-2, with no clear D. In germline, CDR1 is MGHRA, CDR2 YSYEKL. The length of the CDR3 is 16 residues. CDR3 protein: CASSQVQVLNTGELFF. CDR3 coding DNA: TGTGCCAGCAGCCAAGTTCAGGTCCTGAACACCGGGGAGCTGTTTTTT.

V usage is TRBV6-4 and J usage is TRBJ1-5, with D perhaps TRBD1 (6 bases). CDR3 length equals 17 residues. Germline V gives CDR1 MRHNA, CDR2 SNTAGT. Trimming took 2 bases from V and 1 from J, leaving 15 bases between them. The CDR3 protein is CASSDIGTPPSNQPQHF. CDR3 coding DNA: TGTGCCAGCAGTGACATCGGGACACCACCCAGCAATCAGCCCCAGCATTTT.

The chain recombines TRBV3-1 (or the pseudogene TRBV3-2) with TRBJ1-6, with D perhaps matching TRBD1 (6 bases). The germline V and J ends were trimmed by 1 base and 10 bases, with 26 bases remaining between them. The germline V gene encodes CDR1 LGHDT and CDR2 YNNKEL (reference sequence). The CDR3 has 19 residues. CDR3 in amino acids: CASSQVLQGRGSSGSPLHF. The CDR3 DNA is TGTGCCAGCAGCCAAGTTCTTCAGGGCAGGGGCTCATCGGGGTCACCCCTCCACTTT.

The V and J genes are TRBV23-1 and TRBJ1-1; TRBD1 might be the D (6 bases). TRBV23-1 is known as an ORF, though its function is uncertain. CDR3 size: 16 residues. Trimming removed 10 bases from V and 0 bases from J, with 21 bases in between. The CDR3 bases are TGCGCCACATCTCCTAGGGGACATCACATGAACACTGAAGCTTTCTTT. It codes for CATSPRGHHMNTEAFF.

The V gene is TRBV19, the J gene TRBJ1-6; D perhaps matches TRBD1 (6 bases). The CDR3 is made up of 14 amino acids. Germline lookup yields CDR1 LNHDA and CDR2 SQIVND (reference sequence). V lost 4 bases and J 7 bases, leaving 11 bases between the germline ends. In DNA, the CDR3 is TGTGCCAGTAGTACTACAGGGTCCAATTCACCCCTCCACTTT. Translated: CASSTTGSNSPLHF.

The chain couples TRBV7-6 to TRBJ1-2; unclear D gene. Per germline, CDR1 SGHVS and CDR2 FNYEAQ. The CDR3 is made up of 15 amino acids. With 0 bases removed from V and 7 bases from J, the gap between germline ends came to 15 bases. The CDR3 here is CASSLALGRPPGYTF. For the CDR3, the DNA is TGTGCCAGCAGCTTAGCGCTGGGGAGACCCCCTGGCTACACCTTC. The whole variable domain, filled in from reference TRBV7-6 and TRBJ1-2, reads GAGVSQSPRYKVTKRGQDVALRCDPISGHVSLYWYRQALGQGPEFLTYFNYEAQQDKSGLPNDRFSAERPEGSISTLTIQRTEQRDSAMYRCASSLALGRPPGYTFGSGTRLTVV.

This clone was detected once. The chain is built from TRBV9 and TRBJ1-3; 10 positions agree with TRBD1. This CDR3 region has 16 residues. CDR1 is SGDLS and CDR2 is YYNGEE in the germline V gene. V lost 4 bases, J lost 3 bases, and 7 bases stayed unmatched. The CDR3 loop reads CASSPDRGSLGNTIYF. CDR3 DNA sequence: TGTGCCAGCAGCCCGGACAGGGGGAGTCTTGGAAACACCATATATTTT.

This rearrangement joins TRBV29-1 to TRBJ2-3; D may be TRBD1 (5 bases). The CDR3 extends over 14 amino acids. CDR1 SQVTM and CDR2 ANQGSEA come from the germline V gene. Deletions cut 7 bases from V and 2 bases from J, with 16 bases between. CDR3 in DNA: TGCAGCGCCCTAAGACAGACGACCACAGATACGCAGTATTTT. This translates into CSALRQTTTDTQYF.

This chain connects TRBV7-8 to TRBJ1-1; no clear D. Germline lookup yields CDR1 SGHVS and CDR2 FQNEAQ. The CDR3 runs to 15 residues. V was pared by 1 base and J by 6 bases, with 15 bases between. The DNA for the CDR3 is TGTGCCAGCAGCTTAGTGGCGGTCAGTTCGGCTGAAGCTTTCTTT. Translating it yields CASSLVAVSSAEAFF.

The V call is TRBV13, the J call TRBJ2-7; 7 bases line up with TRBD1. Looked up from germline, CDR1 is PRHDT and CDR2 is FYEKMQ (reference sequence). The CDR3 extends over 14 amino acids. V was clipped by 8 bases and J by 4 bases; unmatched bases: 11. CDR3 nucleotide sequence: TGTGCCAGCGGAACAGGGGCCAGCCAGTACGAGCAGTACTTC. Residues: CASGTGASQYEQYF. Using reference TRBV13 and TRBJ2-7 for the parts outside the CDR3, the full variable domain is AAGVIQSPRHLIKEKRETATLKCYPIPRHDTVYWYQQGPGQDPQFLISFYEKMQSDKGSIPDRFSAQQFSDYHSELNMSSLELGDSALYFCASGTGASQYEQYFGPGTRLTVT.

The chain recombines TRBV27 with TRBJ2-2; D is tentatively TRBD1 or TRBD2 (6 bases each). This CDR3 spans 19 amino acids. Germline V gene lookup returns CDR1 MNHEY and CDR2 SMNVEV (reference sequence). Trimming shortened V by 4 bases and J by 5 bases, and 26 bases separated the two germline ends. As DNA, the CDR3 is TGTGCCAGCAGTTCCTGGAGGGGGAGGTCAGGGGATCGGACCGGGGAGCTGTTTTTT. This codes for CASSSWRGRSGDRTGELFF.

The J gene is TRBJ2-1, the V gene TRBV6-2 or TRBV6-3, with D unresolved. The CDR3 extends over 14 amino acids. Per germline, CDR1 MNHEY and CDR2 SVGEGT. The V gene lost 5 bases and the J gene lost 8 bases, with 16 bases spanning the gap. CDR3 amino acids: CASSDIGLSHEQFF. The CDR3 DNA reads as TGTGCCAGCAGTGACATCGGGCTAAGCCATGAGCAGTTCTTC.

The chain recombines TRBV7-7 with TRBJ1-4; maybe TRBD1 (5 bases). The CDR3 is 14 amino acids. Trimming stripped 8 bases from V and 1 base from J, with 11 bases between. Per germline, CDR1 SSHAT and CDR2 FNYEAQ (reference sequence). This CDR3 is CASGPGGTNEKLFF. CDR3 bases: TGTGCCAGCGGCCCGGGGGGAACTAATGAAAAACTGTTTTTT. Complete variable domain (other parts from reference TRBV7-7 and TRBJ1-4): GAGVSQSPRYKVTKRGQDVTLRCDPISSHATLYWYQQALGQGPEFLTYFNYEAQPDKSGLPSDRFSAERPEGSISTLTIQRTEQRDSAMYRCASGPGGTNEKLFFGSGTQLSVL.